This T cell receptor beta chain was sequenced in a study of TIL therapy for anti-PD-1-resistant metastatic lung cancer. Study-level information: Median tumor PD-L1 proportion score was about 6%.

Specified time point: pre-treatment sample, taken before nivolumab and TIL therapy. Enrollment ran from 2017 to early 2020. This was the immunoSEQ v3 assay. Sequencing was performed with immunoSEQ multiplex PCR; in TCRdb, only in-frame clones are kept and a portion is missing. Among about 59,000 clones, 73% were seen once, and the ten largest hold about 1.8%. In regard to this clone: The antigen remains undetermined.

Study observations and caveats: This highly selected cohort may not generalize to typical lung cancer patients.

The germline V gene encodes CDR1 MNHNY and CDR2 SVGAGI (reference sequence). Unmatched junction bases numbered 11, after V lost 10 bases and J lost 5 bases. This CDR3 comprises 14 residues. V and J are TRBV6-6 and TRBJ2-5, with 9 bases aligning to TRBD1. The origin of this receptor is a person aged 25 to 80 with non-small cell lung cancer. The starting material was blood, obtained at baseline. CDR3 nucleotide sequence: TGTGCCACCAGAACCCCGGGACAGGGTGAGACCCAGTACTTC. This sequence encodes CATRTPGQGETQYF.